This T cell receptor beta chain was identified during a study of blood T cell repertoires in COVID-19. The protocol was immunoSEQ multiplex PCR, while the TCRdb copy is restricted to in-frame clones and leaves out a portion. The top ten clones hold 25% to 30% of a sample with 80,000 to 95,000 clones, 86% of them seen once. This clone occurred a few times. The sequenced material came from peripheral blood. The TCR sequence derives from a man aged 45-65 years with active or convalescent COVID-19.

In DNA, the CDR3 is TGTGCCAGCAGTACCGGGACAGGGGGCCGGTGGGAGTACTTC. It encodes CASSTGTGGRWEYF. V usage is TRBV27 and J usage is TRBJ2-7; 12 bases are a match to TRBD1. The V gene end was trimmed by 5 bases and the J gene end by 11 bases; junction bases not matched to a gene: 10. Germline V CDR1 and CDR2: MNHEY, SMNVEV (reference sequence). This CDR3 spans 14 amino acids.